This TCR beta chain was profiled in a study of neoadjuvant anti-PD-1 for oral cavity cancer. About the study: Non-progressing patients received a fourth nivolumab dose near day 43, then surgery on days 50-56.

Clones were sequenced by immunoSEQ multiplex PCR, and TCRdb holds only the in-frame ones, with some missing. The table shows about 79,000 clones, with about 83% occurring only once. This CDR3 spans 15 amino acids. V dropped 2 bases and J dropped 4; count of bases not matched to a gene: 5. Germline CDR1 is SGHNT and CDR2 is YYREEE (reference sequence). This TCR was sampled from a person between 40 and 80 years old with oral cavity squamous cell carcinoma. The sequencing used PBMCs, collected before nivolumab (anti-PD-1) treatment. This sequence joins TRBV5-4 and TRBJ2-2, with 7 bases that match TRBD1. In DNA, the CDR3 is TGTGCCAGCAGCTTCGAAACAGGGGCCACCGGGGAGCTGTTTTTT. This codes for CASSFETGATGELFF.